The rows below give T cell receptor beta chains drawn from one sample of a study of blood T cell repertoires in COVID-19. The assay was immunoSEQ multiplex PCR, and TCRdb's table has in-frame clones only and misses some. The data contain roughly 250,000 clones, approximately 85% of them singletons. Specimen: peripheral blood. These receptors came from a human donor with COVID-19, enrolled during active disease. The donor label of this sample is uncertain. CDR3s include the opening cysteine and the closing phenylalanine or tryptophan. A D gene is named only where the DNA matches it firmly. Only part of the rows carry a size: once, few, many, or a class if the clone is expanded.

v_call	j_call	d_call	clone_size	cdr3_aa	cdr3_nt
TRBV28	TRBJ1-5	TRBD1	-	CASKVGTVNQPQHF	TGTGCCAGCAAAGTGGGGACAGTAAATCAGCCCCAGCATTTT
TRBV5-1	TRBJ1-2	TRBD1	-	CASSSEQGRIYGYTF	TGCGCCAGCAGCAGCGAACAGGGGAGAATCTATGGCTACACCTTC
TRBV27	TRBJ2-7	-	once	CASSSAGGGGREYF	TGTGCCAGCAGTTCTGCGGGGGGAGGGGGCAGGGAGTACTTC
TRBV6-6	TRBJ1-1	-	few	CASSGRTANTEAFF	TGTGCCAGCAGTGGTCGGACAGCGAACACTGAAGCTTTCTTT
TRBV2	TRBJ1-1	-	once	CASRRGQRTWGTEAFF	TGTGCCAGCAGGCGCGGACAGCGTACGTGGGGCACTGAAGCTTTCTTT
TRBV5-4	TRBJ1-6	TRBD1	-	CASSPRTGANSPLHF	TGTGCCAGCAGCCCGCGGACAGGGGCCAATTCACCCCTCCACTTT
TRBV6-1	TRBJ2-7	-	-	CASSVRAAFVSYEQYF	TGTGCCAGCAGTGTGAGGGCAGCATTTGTCTCCTACGAGCAGTACTTC
TRBV9	TRBJ1-1	TRBD1	many	CASSSGTVNTEAFF	TGTGCCAGCAGCTCCGGGACAGTTAACACTGAAGCTTTCTTT
TRBV11-3	TRBJ2-1	-	few	CASSLYRGNEQFF	TGTGCCAGCAGCTTATATAGAGGCAATGAGCAGTTCTTC
TRBV19	TRBJ1-2	TRBD1	-	CASIQPGQGVVGYTF	TGTGCCAGTATACAGCCGGGACAGGGGGTGGTTGGCTACACCTTC
TRBV14	TRBJ2-3	-	once	CASSVRVDTQYF	TGTGCCAGCAGCGTCCGAGTAGATACGCAGTATTTT
TRBV19	TRBJ2-3	-	once	CASSRTSLRTDTQYF	TGTGCCAGTAGTCGAACTAGTCTTCGCACAGATACGCAGTATTTT
TRBV27	TRBJ1-5	-	-	CASSHSSNQPQHF	TGTGCCAGCAGTCACAGTAGCAATCAGCCCCAGCATTTT
TRBV10-3	TRBJ2-3	TRBD2	-	CAISGPRLAGGESTDTQYF	TGTGCCATCAGTGGCCCCCGACTAGCGGGAGGCGAGAGCACAGATACGCAGTATTTT
TRBV28	TRBJ1-6	TRBD1	-	CASSLPLGQGGSPLHF	TGTGCCAGCAGTCTACCCCTCGGACAGGGGGGTTCACCCCTCCACTTT
TRBV27	TRBJ1-3	-	-	CASRLTGLEGNTIYF	TGTGCCAGCAGACTAACAGGGTTGGAAGGAAACACCATATATTTT
TRBV2	TRBJ1-2	-	-	CASSERSGSEGYTF	TGTGCCAGCAGTGAAAGGTCAGGGTCGGAGGGCTACACCTTC
TRBV6-5	TRBJ1-3	TRBD1	-	CASTLTGGSGNTIYF	TGTGCCAGCACCCTGACAGGGGGCAGTGGAAACACCATATATTTT
TRBV19	TRBJ1-2	-	-	CASSPQGMGYGYTF	TGTGCCAGTAGCCCCCAGGGAATGGGCTATGGCTACACCTTC
TRBV18	TRBJ2-5	TRBD1	once	CASSPVRGNQETQYF	TGTGCCAGCTCACCAGTCAGGGGGAACCAAGAGACCCAGTACTTC
TRBV28	TRBJ1-4	-	few	CASSLFTGNDEKLFF	TGTGCCAGCAGTTTATTCACGGGTAATGATGAAAAACTGTTTTTT
TRBV28	TRBJ2-7	-	-	CASIEQTKYEQYF	TGTGCCAGCATTGAACAGACTAAGTACGAGCAGTACTTC
TRBV27	TRBJ1-1	-	-	CASKITEPNTEAFF	TGTGCCAGCAAGATAACAGAACCAAACACTGAAGCTTTCTTT
TRBV20-1	TRBJ2-7	-	once	CSAGIPYEQYF	TGCAGTGCTGGCATTCCCTACGAGCAGTACTTC
TRBV6-5	TRBJ1-4	-	-	CASSLEGEKLFF	TGTGCCAGCAGTCTAGAGGGTGAAAAACTGTTTTTT
TRBV21-1	TRBJ2-5	-	-	CASSKAGWSTQYF	TGTGCCAGCAGCAAAGCTGGGTGGAGTACCCAGTACTTC
TRBV2	TRBJ2-3	-	-	CASSVAHTDTQYF	TGTGCCAGCAGTGTGGCCCACACAGATACGCAGTATTTT
TRBV7-9	TRBJ2-7	TRBD1	-	CASSGSGGPVREQYF	TGTGCCAGCAGCGGCTCAGGGGGCCCCGTGCGGGAGCAGTACTTC
TRBV21-1	TRBJ1-5	-	-	CASSDLVPDSNQPQHF	TGTGCCAGCAGCGACTTGGTTCCTGATAGCAATCAGCCCCAGCATTTT
TRBV11-3	TRBJ2-1	TRBD1	-	CASSFSYGQGPYNEQFF	TGTGCCAGCAGCTTTAGTTACGGACAGGGCCCCTACAATGAGCAGTTCTTC
TRBV7-8	TRBJ2-1	TRBD2	-	CASGPTGGSYNEQFF	TGTGCCAGCGGTCCAACGGGGGGCTCCTACAATGAGCAGTTCTTC
TRBV28	TRBJ1-2	-	once	CASSSGYGYTF	TGTGCCAGCAGTTCGGGCTATGGCTACACCTTC
TRBV7-2	TRBJ1-1	TRBD1	-	CASSPGTGHEAFF	TGTGCCAGCAGCCCCGGGACAGGGCATGAAGCTTTCTTT
TRBV3-1/TRBV3-2	TRBJ2-7	TRBD2	-	CASSQEWGLAGQRQYF	TGTGCCAGCAGCCAAGAGTGGGGGCTAGCGGGCCAGCGGCAGTACTTC
TRBV7-2	TRBJ1-3	-	-	CASSSATGGGNTIYF	TGTGCCAGCAGCTCCGCGACAGGCGGTGGAAACACCATATATTTT
TRBV5-1	TRBJ1-2	TRBD1	-	CASSYGQGGNYGYTF	TGCGCCAGCAGCTATGGACAGGGGGGTAACTATGGCTACACCTTC
TRBV28	TRBJ1-5	TRBD1	-	CASRQQGGGNQPQHF	TGTGCCAGCAGACAACAAGGGGGCGGCAATCAGCCCCAGCATTTT
TRBV7-8	TRBJ2-7	-	-	CASSLGGETSYEQYF	TGTGCCAGCAGCTTAGGGGGGGAAACCTCCTACGAGCAGTACTTC
TRBV6-5	TRBJ1-6	-	-	CASRGFRSYNSPLHF	TGTGCCAGTCGGGGTTTCCGGTCCTATAATTCACCCCTCCACTTT
TRBV24-1	TRBJ2-5	TRBD2	-	CATSDFSSGSKETQYF	TGTGCCACCAGTGATTTTTCTAGCGGGAGTAAGGAGACCCAGTACTTC
TRBV29-1	TRBJ1-1	-	-	CSVERAMNTEAFF	TGCAGCGTTGAGAGGGCTATGAACACTGAAGCTTTCTTT
TRBV19	TRBJ2-5	-	-	CASSSRGRETQYF	TGTGCCAGTAGTTCGAGAGGGAGGGAGACCCAGTACTTC
TRBV28	TRBJ1-1	-	-	CASTLPGQATEAFF	TGTGCCAGCACCCTCCCGGGACAAGCCACTGAAGCTTTCTTT
TRBV6-5	TRBJ1-4	-	-	CASSTPGGAREKLFF	TGTGCCAGCAGCACCCCGGGGGGGGCTCGCGAAAAACTGTTTTTT
TRBV28	TRBJ1-1	-	-	CASSFRRAGSMNTEAFF	TGTGCCAGCAGTTTCCGCAGGGCAGGGTCCATGAACACTGAAGCTTTCTTT
TRBV7-2	TRBJ2-1	-	-	CASTRGYTYEQFF	TGTGCCAGCACCCGGGGGTATACATATGAGCAGTTCTTC
TRBV20-1	TRBJ2-5	-	-	CSASLYETQYF	TGCAGTGCTTCCCTATACGAGACCCAGTACTTC
TRBV24-1	TRBJ2-5	-	once	CATSDPRETQYF	TGTGCCACCAGTGATCCCCGTGAGACCCAGTACTTC
TRBV20-1	TRBJ2-1	-	-	CSASRTGIYNEQFF	TGCAGTGCTAGTAGGACGGGAATCTACAATGAGCAGTTCTTC
TRBV12-3/TRBV12-4	TRBJ1-2	TRBD1	-	CASSFGTGWGYTF	TGTGCCAGCAGTTTTGGGACAGGGTGGGGCTACACCTTC
TRBV3-1/TRBV3-2	TRBJ1-2	-	-	CASSPPDQVRVFGYTF	TGTGCCAGCAGCCCACCGGATCAAGTCAGGGTCTTTGGCTACACCTTC
TRBV9	TRBJ1-4	-	-	CASSEEKGQSREKLFF	TGTGCCAGCAGCGAGGAAAAGGGACAAAGTCGGGAAAAACTGTTTTTT
TRBV19	TRBJ1-4	TRBD1	-	CASRRDRANEKLFF	TGTGCCAGTAGAAGGGACAGGGCTAATGAAAAACTGTTTTTT
TRBV19	TRBJ1-2	-	-	CASTSRGDNGYTF	TGTGCCAGTACCAGTCGGGGTGACAACGGCTACACCTTC
TRBV7-6	TRBJ2-2	TRBD2	-	CASSTSGLAGVTGELFF	TGTGCCAGCAGCACATCGGGACTAGCGGGAGTCACCGGGGAGCTGTTTTTT
TRBV5-1	TRBJ1-2	TRBD1	-	CASSGDRRGYTF	TGCGCCAGCAGCGGGGACAGGAGGGGCTACACCTTC
TRBV11-2	TRBJ2-5	TRBD1	-	CASSLGGQFSRLETQYF	TGTGCCAGCAGCTTAGGGGGACAGTTTTCACGTCTGGAGACCCAGTACTTC
TRBV5-1	TRBJ1-1	-	-	CASSLAQGRTEAFF	TGCGCCAGCAGCTTGGCGCAGGGGCGCACTGAAGCTTTCTTT
TRBV4-1	TRBJ2-1	TRBD2	-	CASSQGLAGGSYNEQFF	TGCGCCAGCAGCCAAGGCCTAGCGGGAGGGAGTTACAATGAGCAGTTCTTC